These 31 T cell receptor beta chains originate from one sample sequenced in a study of shared clonotypes between healthy human individuals. Sequencing used immunoSEQ multiplex PCR; TCRdb keeps in-frame clones, though not all of them. The sample shows roughly 810,000 clones, about 96% of them seen only once. Positively selected for CCR7, the CD45RO-negative cells used as naive CD8 cells excluded terminally differentiated effector memory CD45RA+ cells. Sequenced sample: naive CD8+ T cells sorted from blood. These TCRs come from a man younger than 45 in good health.

The chain couples TRBV28 to TRBJ2-1; 14 bases map to TRBD2. Germline lookup yields CDR1 MDHEN and CDR2 SYDVKM. The CDR3 has 17 amino acids. Trimming removed 6 bases from V and 2 bases from J; junction bases left unmatched: 6. The CDR3 region is CASRDGLAGGPYNEQFF. For the CDR3, the DNA is TGTGCCAGCAGGGACGGACTAGCGGGAGGTCCCTACAATGAGCAGTTCTTC. Complete variable domain (other parts from reference TRBV28 and TRBJ2-1): DVKVTQSSRYLVKRTGEKVFLECVQDMDHENMFWYRQDPGLGLRLIYFSYDVKMKEKGDIPEGYSVSREKKERFSLILESASTNQTSMYLCASRDGLAGGPYNEQFFGPGTRLTVL.

The chain joins TRBV6-1 to TRBJ2-2, with D tentatively TRBD2 (6 bases). In germline, CDR1 is MNHNS, CDR2 SASEGT. This CDR3 is built from 14 residues. Trimming removed 11 bases at V and 2 bases at J, with 15 bases between. CDR3: CASRGNRNTGELFF. CDR3 coding DNA: TGTGCCTCCCGCGGGAACCGCAACACCGGGGAGCTGTTTTTT.

V and J are TRBV7-2 and TRBJ2-7; 7 bases line up with TRBD2. The CDR3 runs to 16 residues. Germline V gene lookup returns CDR1 SGHTA and CDR2 FQGNSA. V dropped 0 bases and J dropped 5; count of bases not matched to a gene: 10. The CDR3 sequence is CASSLAWAGVHNEQYF. DNA for the CDR3: TGTGCCAGCAGCTTAGCTTGGGCGGGAGTGCACAACGAGCAGTACTTC. Together with reference TRBV7-2 and TRBJ2-7, the CDR3 gives the full variable domain: GAGVSQSPSNKVTEKGKDVELRCDPISGHTALYWYRQSLGQGLEFLIYFQGNSAPDKSGLPSDRFSAERTGGSVSTLTIQRTQQEDSAVYLCASSLAWAGVHNEQYFGPGTRLTVT.

Here the CDR3 reads CASSPSSSSPGQGGTGANVLTF. In nucleotides, the CDR3 is TGTGCCAGCAGCCCGAGTAGTAGTAGTCCGGGACAGGGCGGAACTGGGGCCAACGTCCTGACTTTC. This chain links TRBV9 with TRBJ2-6, with 9 bases matching TRBD1. This CDR3 spans 22 amino acids. The V gene's germline CDR1 is SGDLS and CDR2 YYNGEE. V trimming: 4 bases; J trimming: 2 bases; junction bases outside the gene matches: 22.

The rearrangement uses TRBV7-9 and TRBJ1-2; 7 nucleotides align to TRBD1. Germline CDR1 is SEHNR and CDR2 is FQNEAQ (reference sequence). CDR3 length: 14 residues. V trimming: 6 bases; J trimming: 3 bases; junction bases outside the gene matches: 7. CDR3 residues: CASRIAGTDYGYTF. In DNA, the CDR3 is TGTGCCAGCAGAATTGCCGGGACAGACTATGGCTACACCTTC.

The V and J genes are TRBV4-2 and TRBJ2-7; D call uncertain. Per germline, CDR1 LGHNA and CDR2 YNFKEQ. V shed 4 bases and J shed 6 bases, with 13 bases lying between them. The CDR3 sequence is 13 residues long. The CDR3 is CASSPTRNTEQYF. DNA of the CDR3: TGTGCCAGCAGCCCGACGCGAAATACCGAGCAGTACTTC.

The chain carries TRBV14 and TRBJ2-7; TRBD2 agrees at 7 bases. The CDR3 extends over 15 amino acids. V dropped 2 bases and J dropped 2; count of bases not matched to a gene: 6. The germline gives CDR1 SGHDN, CDR2 FVKESK. The CDR3 protein is CASSQPGLRAYEQYF. Here the CDR3 DNA reads TGTGCCAGCAGCCAACCGGGACTACGAGCCTACGAGCAGTACTTC.

This rearrangement joins TRBV28 to TRBJ2-7; 9 positions agree with TRBD2. Germline CDR1 reads MDHEN; CDR2 reads SYDVKM. The CDR3 runs to 14 residues. The junction had 6 bases not matched to a gene; V was cut back by 7 bases and J by 2 bases. The CDR3 reads CASTWTSEAYEQYF. CDR3 nucleotides: TGTGCCAGCACTTGGACTAGCGAGGCCTACGAGCAGTACTTC. Variable domain in full (rest from reference TRBV28 and TRBJ2-7): DVKVTQSSRYLVKRTGEKVFLECVQDMDHENMFWYRQDPGLGLRLIYFSYDVKMKEKGDIPEGYSVSREKKERFSLILESASTNQTSMYLCASTWTSEAYEQYFGPGTRLTVT.

The CDR3 loop reads CASSPGGQARADTQYF. The CDR3 DNA reads as TGCGCCAGCAGCCCGGGGGGGCAGGCTAGGGCAGATACGCAGTATTTT. The chain links TRBV4-1 to TRBJ2-3; 8 nucleotides line up with TRBD2. Germline V CDR1 and CDR2: MGHRA, YSYEKL. The CDR3 has 16 residues. V shed 4 bases, J shed 4 bases, and the junction held 10 bases outside the gene matches.

J is TRBJ2-7 and V is TRBV9; perhaps TRBD2 as D (5 bases). Germline-derived CDR1 and CDR2 are SGDLS and YYNGEE. The CDR3 runs to 13 residues. Trimming removed 4 bases at V and 4 bases at J, with 12 bases between. CDR3 sequence reads: CASSPGSAYEQYF. The CDR3 DNA follows: TGTGCCAGCAGCCCGGGGTCCGCTTACGAGCAGTACTTC.

The chain joins TRBV11-2 to TRBJ2-1; D gene ambiguous. V gave up 0 bases and J gave up 0 bases, with 12 bases separating them. CDR1 SGHAT and CDR2 FQNNGV come from the germline V gene. The CDR3 has 17 amino acids. In DNA form, the CDR3 reads TGTGCCAGCAGCTTAGATGTTAGGCGTTTCTCCTACAATGAGCAGTTCTTC. Protein product: CASSLDVRRFSYNEQFF. The full variable domain, in which reference TRBV11-2 and TRBJ2-1 provide the parts outside the CDR3, is EAGVAQSPRYKIIEKRQSVAFWCNPISGHATLYWYQQILGQGPKLLIQFQNNGVVDDSQLPKDRFSAERLKGVDSTLKIQPAKLEDSAVYLCASSLDVRRFSYNEQFFGPGTRLTVL.

The rearrangement uses TRBV7-9 and TRBJ2-1, with 9 bases lining up with TRBD2. This CDR3 has 16 amino acids. V shed 6 bases and J 7 bases; nucleotides not matched to a gene: 13. Looked up from germline, CDR1 is SEHNR and CDR2 is FQNEAQ (reference sequence). The DNA for the CDR3 is TGTGCCAGCAGTGTAAGCGGGAGGCGACAGCGGAATGAGCAGTTCTTC. It translates to CASSVSGRRQRNEQFF.

The chain joins TRBV10-2 to TRBJ1-5, with TRBD1 matching 7 bases. Germline-derived CDR1 and CDR2 are WSHSY and SAAADI. J lost 3 bases, V lost 5 bases, and 4 bases had no gene match. The CDR3 consists of 14 residues. CDR3 DNA sequence: TGCGCCAGCAGTAGACAGGGTTCCAATCAGCCCCAGCATTTT. Protein sequence: CASSRQGSNQPQHF.

The J gene is TRBJ2-7, the V gene TRBV28; 7 nucleotides align to TRBD1. Germline V gives CDR1 MDHEN, CDR2 SYDVKM. This CDR3 comprises 13 residues. J was trimmed by 3 bases and V by 6 bases; bases with no gene match: 5. This CDR3 reads CASRSQGYYEQYF. CDR3 in DNA: TGTGCCAGCAGATCACAGGGGTACTACGAGCAGTACTTC.

As concerns this clone: This same CDR3 is encoded by further DNA sequences in the sample. The rearrangement uses TRBV6-5 and TRBJ1-2; D unclear. Germline CDR1 is MNHEY and CDR2 is SVGAGI. V lost 0 bases to trimming and J lost 0 bases, with 5 bases between them. The CDR3 is made up of 14 amino acids. The CDR3 reads CASSYSAANYGYTF. The CDR3 DNA reads as TGTGCCAGCAGTTACTCAGCGGCTAACTATGGCTACACCTTC.

The chain carries TRBV5-1 and TRBJ2-7; no clear D. Trimming took 1 base from V and 4 from J, leaving 9 bases between them. The CDR3 is 13 residues long. CDR1 is SGHRS, CDR2 YFSETQ, per germline. The CDR3 bases are TGCGCCAGCAGCTTGCGGACGGATTACGAGCAGTACTTC. Amino acid sequence: CASSLRTDYEQYF.

The chain carries TRBV28 and TRBJ2-3, with D tentatively TRBD2 (5 bases). V lost 6 bases, J lost 1 base, and 14 bases lay in between. The CDR3 length is 15 residues. Germline values: CDR1 MDHEN, CDR2 SYDVKM. DNA for the CDR3: TGTGCCAGCAGCCAACTAGTTTTCGGCACAGATACGCAGTATTTT. Translating it yields CASSQLVFGTDTQYF.

The gene calls are TRBV29-1 and TRBJ2-1; D ambiguous. The CDR3 loop spans 14 amino acids. Deletions cut 3 bases from V and 4 bases from J, with 13 bases between. Germline loops: CDR1 SQVTM, CDR2 ANQGSEA. CDR3 residues: CSVEGLAKYNEQFF. The CDR3 nucleotides are TGCAGCGTTGAGGGGTTGGCCAAATACAATGAGCAGTTCTTC.

V usage is TRBV2 and J usage is TRBJ1-1; maybe TRBD1 (6 bases). The CDR3 has 16 amino acids. From germline, CDR1 is SNHLY and CDR2 FYNNEI. Trimming took off 6 bases at V and 1 base at J, with 18 bases between the two ends. The CDR3 region has the DNA TGTGCCAGCAGCGATTTTCGGACAGCCAGGAACACTGAAGCTTTCTTT. It specifies CASSDFRTARNTEAFF.

The chain joins TRBV5-8 to TRBJ2-1, with TRBD1 identical over 7 bases. The CDR3 runs 11 residues. Trimming cost V 5 bases and J 13 bases; bases outside gene matches: 6. Per germline, CDR1 SGHTS and CDR2 YDEGEE. CDR3 protein: CASRQGIGQFF. CDR3 DNA: TGTGCCAGCAGACAGGGGATTGGCCAGTTCTTC. Drawing the rest from reference TRBV5-8 and TRBJ2-1, the complete variable domain is EAGVTQSPTHLIKTRGQQATLRCSPISGHTSVYWYQQALGLGLQFLLWYDEGEERNRGNFPPRFSGRQFPNYSSELNVNALELEDSALYLCASRQGIGQFFGPGTRLTVL.

The chain links TRBV28 to TRBJ2-7; a weak D match, TRBD1 (6 bases). V was cut by 6 bases and J by 4 bases, with 22 bases left in between. Germline assignment: CDR1 MDHEN and CDR2 SYDVKM. The CDR3 runs 16 residues. CDR3 amino acids: CASRGLGWDKAYEQYF. The DNA for the CDR3 is TGTGCCAGCAGAGGGCTTGGGTGGGACAAGGCATACGAGCAGTACTTC.

CDR3 amino acids: CASSFGVLAENEQFF. The CDR3 nucleotides read TGTGCCAGCTCATTCGGGGTACTAGCGGAAAATGAGCAGTTCTTC. V is TRBV18 and J is TRBJ2-1; 8 bases agree with TRBD2. V dropped 5 bases and J dropped 7; count of bases not matched to a gene: 10. The germline CDR1 and CDR2 sequences are KGHSH and LQKENI. The CDR3 totals 15 residues.

This rearrangement joins TRBV28 to TRBJ2-1; a weak D match, TRBD1 (6 bases). CDR1 and CDR2 (germline): MDHEN, SYDVKM. CDR3 length: 13 amino acids. V was pared by 7 bases and J by 9 bases, with 16 bases between. For the CDR3, the DNA is TGTGCCAGCACGTGGACAGACGGTGGTGAGCAGTTCTTC. Residues: CASTWTDGGEQFF.

V gene TRBV2 combines with J gene TRBJ2-7, with 7 bases aligning to TRBD1. CDR3 size: 16 residues. Germline CDR1 and CDR2: SNHLY and FYNNEI. Trimming removed 3 bases from V and 1 base from J; junction bases left unmatched: 9. The CDR3 is CASSEYGTANSYEQYF. CDR3 bases: TGTGCCAGCAGTGAGTATGGGACAGCCAATTCCTACGAGCAGTACTTC.

Points on this clone: The sample carries other DNA sequences with the same CDR3. V is TRBV6-5 and J is TRBJ2-3; no clear D. The CDR3 has 13 amino acids. V lost 3 bases and J lost 0, with 4 bases in between. Germline V gene lookup returns CDR1 MNHEY and CDR2 SVGAGI. CDR3 amino acids: CASSYTSTDTQYF. CDR3 sequence (DNA): TGTGCCAGCAGTTATACTAGCACAGATACGCAGTATTTT.

The count of this clone is one. Other DNA sequences in this sample translate to the same CDR3. The V and J genes are TRBV4-1 and TRBJ2-7; TRBD2 aligns across 7 bases. This CDR3 is 15 amino acids long. The trim removed 0 bases at V and 1 base at J, leaving 3 bases unmatched. Looked up from germline, CDR1 is MGHRA and CDR2 is YSYEKL. For the CDR3, the DNA is TGCGCCAGCAGCCAAGAAGGACTAGGTTCCTACGAGCAGTACTTC. Translating it yields CASSQEGLGSYEQYF.

The CDR3 here is CASIVRASGIYEQFF. CDR3 nucleotide sequence: TGTGCCAGCATTGTCCGTGCTAGCGGGATCTATGAGCAGTTCTTC. The chain joins TRBV27 to TRBJ2-1; 9 bases map to TRBD2. Losses at the gene ends were 7 bases for V and 8 bases for J; bases not matched to a gene: 12. Germline values: CDR1 MNHEY, CDR2 SMNVEV (reference sequence). This CDR3 has 15 residues.

This chain uses TRBV2 with TRBJ1-1, with D unresolved. V was trimmed by 7 bases and J by 1 base, leaving 7 bases between them. Germline V gene sequence: CDR1 SNHLY, CDR2 FYNNEI. This CDR3 is 12 amino acids long. The CDR3 DNA reads TGTGCCAGCATTATACGGAACACTGAAGCTTTCTTT. Its translation is CASIIRNTEAFF. The entire variable domain, with the rest obtained from reference TRBV2 and TRBJ1-1, is as follows: EPEVTQTPSHQVTQMGQEVILRCVPISNHLYFYWYRQILGQKVEFLVSFYNNEISEKSEIFDDQFSVERPDGSNFTLKIRSTKLEDSAMYFCASIIRNTEAFFGQGTRLTVV.

The chain links TRBV5-4 to TRBJ2-7; perhaps TRBD2 as D (5 bases). Germline V gives CDR1 SGHNT, CDR2 YYREEE (reference sequence). The CDR3 has 15 residues. Trimming took 4 bases from V and 2 from J, leaving 16 bases between them. For the CDR3, the DNA is TGTGCCAGCAGCCCCCCCGGCAGGACTCCCTACGAGCAGTACTTC. Translation: CASSPPGRTPYEQYF.

The chain carries TRBV19 and TRBJ2-1, with D tentatively TRBD1 (5 bases). The CDR3 length is 11 residues. With 6 bases removed from V and 8 bases from J, the gap between germline ends came to 8 bases. Looked up from germline, CDR1 is LNHDA and CDR2 is SQIVND (reference sequence). The CDR3 nucleotides are TGTGCCAGTAGGTGGGGCTATGAGCAGTTCTTC. It specifies CASRWGYEQFF.

The chain recombines TRBV6-6 with TRBJ2-7; D remains ambiguous. Germline CDR1 is MNHNY and CDR2 is SVGAGI (reference sequence). V was trimmed by 6 bases and J by 2 bases, leaving 11 bases between them. CDR3 size: 13 residues. The CDR3, as DNA: TGTGCCAGCAGGTTCTCAGATGCCTACGAGCAGTACTTC. Its protein is CASRFSDAYEQYF.